This is a list of T cell receptor beta chains from one sample in a study of blood T cell repertoires in COVID-19. The data were produced by immunoSEQ multiplex PCR, yet TCRdb's version contains in-frame clones alone and is incomplete. Among 200,000 or so clones listed, about nine tenths were seen once. Sample: peripheral blood. These receptors were obtained from a man older than 75 with acute or convalescent COVID-19. Each CDR3 is given with its conserved first and last residue. D genes are given only for firm matches. Clone size, where shown, is once, few, many, or a class for clones that have expanded.

D gene: .
V gene: TRBV5-1
clone size: .
J gene: TRBJ2-1
CDR3 protein: CASSYYGEQFF
CDR3 DNA: TGCGCCAGCAGCTATTACGGGGAGCAGTTCTTC

D gene: TRBD1
V gene: TRBV28
clone size: .
J gene: TRBJ2-4
CDR3 protein: CASRPGGADIQYF
CDR3 DNA: TGTGCCAGCAGACCAGGGGGCGCAGACATTCAGTACTTC

D gene: .
V gene: TRBV6-8
clone size: once
J gene: TRBJ2-1
CDR3 protein: CASTGITTYNEQFF
CDR3 DNA: TGTGCCAGTACGGGAATAACAACCTACAATGAGCAGTTCTTC

D gene: TRBD2
V gene: TRBV5-1
clone size: .
J gene: TRBJ2-5
CDR3 protein: CASSLELANLQETQYF
CDR3 DNA: TGCGCCAGCAGCTTGGAACTAGCGAACCTCCAAGAGACCCAGTACTTC

D gene: TRBD1
V gene: TRBV29-1
clone size: .
J gene: TRBJ2-5
CDR3 protein: CSVQTYTGGGGETQYF
CDR3 DNA: TGCAGCGTCCAAACCTACACAGGGGGAGGTGGAGAGACCCAGTACTTC

D gene: .
V gene: TRBV18
clone size: .
J gene: TRBJ2-1
CDR3 protein: CASSPVGKREPNNEQFF
CDR3 DNA: TGTGCCAGCTCACCAGTTGGTAAACGGGAGCCGAACAATGAGCAGTTCTTC

D gene: .
V gene: TRBV28
clone size: .
J gene: TRBJ2-2
CDR3 protein: CASSSRPSFTGELFF
CDR3 DNA: TGTGCCAGCAGTTCACGTCCCAGTTTCACCGGGGAGCTGTTTTTT

D gene: .
V gene: TRBV5-1
clone size: .
J gene: TRBJ2-7
CDR3 protein: CASSLGSSWTYRQYEQYF
CDR3 DNA: TGCGCCAGCAGCTTGGGAAGTTCTTGGACCTACAGGCAGTACGAGCAGTACTTC

D gene: .
V gene: TRBV7-9
clone size: once
J gene: TRBJ1-3
CDR3 protein: CASSLAGVWGNTIYF
CDR3 DNA: TGTGCCAGCAGTTTGGCAGGGGTCTGGGGAAACACCATATATTTT

D gene: TRBD2
V gene: TRBV19
clone size: few
J gene: TRBJ2-1
CDR3 protein: CASTAGLAGRNEQFF
CDR3 DNA: TGTGCCAGTACCGCGGGACTAGCGGGACGGAATGAGCAGTTCTTC

D gene: TRBD1
V gene: TRBV27
clone size: .
J gene: TRBJ2-2
CDR3 protein: CASRRTGANTGELFF
CDR3 DNA: TGTGCCAGCAGGAGGACAGGGGCGAACACCGGGGAGCTGTTTTTT

D gene: .
V gene: TRBV5-4
clone size: .
J gene: TRBJ1-4
CDR3 protein: CASSLGTENEKLFF
CDR3 DNA: TGTGCCAGCAGCTTGGGGACTGAGAATGAAAAACTGTTTTTT

D gene: TRBD1
V gene: TRBV7-9
clone size: .
J gene: TRBJ2-1
CDR3 protein: CASTLLGSGQDNEQFF
CDR3 DNA: TGTGCCAGCACACTATTGGGGTCAGGACAGGACAATGAGCAGTTCTTC

D gene: TRBD1
V gene: TRBV11-1
clone size: .
J gene: TRBJ1-6
CDR3 protein: CASSLLGQGNSPLHF
CDR3 DNA: TGTGCCAGCAGCTTGTTGGGACAGGGGAATTCACCCCTCCACTTT

D gene: .
V gene: TRBV6-2/TRBV6-3
clone size: .
J gene: TRBJ1-1
CDR3 protein: CASSYGVTLNTEAFF
CDR3 DNA: TGTGCCAGCAGTTACGGAGTCACACTGAACACTGAAGCTTTCTTT

D gene: TRBD1
V gene: TRBV9
clone size: .
J gene: TRBJ1-1
CDR3 protein: CASSQRTGNTEAFF
CDR3 DNA: TGTGCCAGCAGCCAACGGACAGGGAACACTGAAGCTTTCTTT

D gene: TRBD1
V gene: TRBV28
clone size: .
J gene: TRBJ1-5
CDR3 protein: CASRLQGAGNQPQHF
CDR3 DNA: TGTGCCAGCAGACTTCAGGGGGCGGGCAATCAGCCCCAGCATTTT

D gene: .
V gene: TRBV7-8
clone size: .
J gene: TRBJ1-4
CDR3 protein: CASTVHIGEKLFF
CDR3 DNA: TGTGCCAGCACCGTACACATTGGTGAAAAACTGTTTTTT

D gene: .
V gene: TRBV28
clone size: .
J gene: TRBJ2-7
CDR3 protein: CASSTVQGSYF
CDR3 DNA: TGTGCCAGCAGTACAGTACAGGGTTCGTACTTC

D gene: TRBD1
V gene: TRBV6-1
clone size: .
J gene: TRBJ1-2
CDR3 protein: CASSEGSGGANYGYTF
CDR3 DNA: TGTGCCAGCAGTGAAGGTTCAGGGGGTGCTAACTATGGCTACACCTTC

D gene: TRBD1
V gene: TRBV2
clone size: .
J gene: TRBJ2-2
CDR3 protein: CASREGAPGELFF
CDR3 DNA: TGTGCCAGCAGAGAGGGGGCGCCCGGGGAGCTGTTTTTT

D gene: TRBD1
V gene: TRBV4-3
clone size: .
J gene: TRBJ1-4
CDR3 protein: CASSQGTGTNEKLFF
CDR3 DNA: TGCGCCAGCAGCCAAGGGACAGGGACTAATGAAAAACTGTTTTTT

D gene: .
V gene: TRBV6-2/TRBV6-3
clone size: .
J gene: TRBJ2-1
CDR3 protein: CASTPKGEGRNEQFF
CDR3 DNA: TGTGCCAGCACCCCAAAGGGGGAGGGCCGGAATGAGCAGTTCTTC

D gene: .
V gene: TRBV19
clone size: .
J gene: TRBJ2-1
CDR3 protein: CASSISLSSYNEQFF
CDR3 DNA: TGTGCCAGTAGTATTTCCCTGAGCTCCTACAATGAGCAGTTCTTC

D gene: TRBD1
V gene: TRBV18
clone size: .
J gene: TRBJ2-3
CDR3 protein: CASSPQGAASDTQYF
CDR3 DNA: TGTGCCAGCTCACCACAGGGGGCAGCGTCAGATACGCAGTATTTT